This T cell receptor beta chain was documented in a study of T-cell memory formation after mild COVID-19. This clonotype was observed a few times. The antigen is not known. General study results and limits: Mostly located in CM and EM were contracting CD4+ clones, with contracting CD8+ clones located in EMRA. Clones that contracted from day 15 to 85 had balanced CD4/CD8; later expanders were CD4+ biased.

TCR alpha and TCR beta cDNA libraries with sample barcodes and UMIs came from 5'RACE using constant-segment primers. TCRdb fed the 5' RACE reads into MiXCR, producing one record per CDR3 protein. Altogether more than 450,000 distinct CDR3 sequences are present, roughly 17% being singletons, with the ten largest covering about 11%. The J segment lost 3 bases and the V segment lost 2 bases, leaving 8 bases of the junction unmatched. Germline CDR1 SGHVS, CDR2 FQNEAQ. The CDR3 is 16 amino acids. The origin of this receptor is an adult woman who had mild COVID-19 (a few samples of this study predate the infection). Cell type and time point are not known. The chain is built from TRBV7-8 and TRBJ2-7; the match to TRBD2 covers 9 bases. The sequencing input was PBMCs or a T cell subset sorted from them (not recorded which). The CDR3 DNA follows: TGTGCCAGCAGCTTATTAGGGTCTAGCGGGATCTACGAGCAGTACTTC. This sequence encodes CASSLLGSSGIYEQYF. The complete variable domain, with remaining parts taken from reference TRBV7-8 and TRBJ2-7, reads GAGVSQSPRYKVAKRGQDVALRCDPISGHVSLFWYQQALGQGPEFLTYFQNEAQLDKSGLPSDRFFAERPEGSVSTLKIQRTQQEDSAVYLCASSLLGSSGIYEQYFGPGTRLTVT.